This TCR beta chain was documented in a study of cytomegalovirus exposure and HLA in healthy donors. Study-level background: Of all 400 or so donors who were genotyped, roughly 81% belonged to the Caucasian-associated ancestry cluster. Study-wide points: 87-base-pair reads could not separate some V segments, including TRBV6-2 and TRBV6-3. Later analysis revealed greater clonal expansion in HLA-associated TCR beta chains than in equally common others. Later analysis suggested links between common viral pathogens and several top significant clusters.

The CDR3 consists of 15 residues. CDR1 is SGHRS and CDR2 is YFSETQ in the germline V gene. V trimming: 0 bases; J trimming: 2 bases; junction bases outside the gene matches: 4. The sample holds a few counts of this clone. Its antigen is not identified. Primers: 60 Vbeta forward and 13 Jbeta reverse. Repertoires were generated with immunoSEQ multiplex PCR, while TCRdb's copy carries only in-frame clones and drops some. This table has some 130,000 clones, around 9% appearing once. Source material: PBMCs. This TCR came from a woman aged 40 to 50 in good health and CMV-seropositive. V gene TRBV5-1 combines with J gene TRBJ2-5, with TRBD1 identical over 7 bases. This CDR3 reads CASSLVGTVQETQYF. The DNA of the CDR3 is TGCGCCAGCAGCTTGGTGGGGACAGTTCAAGAGACCCAGTACTTC. Together with reference TRBV5-1 and TRBJ2-5, the CDR3 gives the full variable domain: KAGVTQTPRYLIKTRGQQVTLSCSPISGHRSVSWYQQTPGQGLQFLFEYFSETQRNKGNFPGRFSGRQFSNSRSEMNVSTLELGDSALYLCASSLVGTVQETQYFGPGTRLLVL.